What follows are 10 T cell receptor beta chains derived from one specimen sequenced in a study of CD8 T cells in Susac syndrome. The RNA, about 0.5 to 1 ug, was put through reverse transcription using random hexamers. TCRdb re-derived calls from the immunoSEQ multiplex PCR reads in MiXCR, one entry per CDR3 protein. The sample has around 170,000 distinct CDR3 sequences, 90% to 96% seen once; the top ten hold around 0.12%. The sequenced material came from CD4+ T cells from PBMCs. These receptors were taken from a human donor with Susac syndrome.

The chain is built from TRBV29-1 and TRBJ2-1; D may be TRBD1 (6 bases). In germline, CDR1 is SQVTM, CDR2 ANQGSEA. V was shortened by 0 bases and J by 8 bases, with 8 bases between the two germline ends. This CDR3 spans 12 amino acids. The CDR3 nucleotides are TGCAGCGTTGAAGATGGGGGCCATGAGCAGTTCTTC. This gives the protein CSVEDGGHEQFF.

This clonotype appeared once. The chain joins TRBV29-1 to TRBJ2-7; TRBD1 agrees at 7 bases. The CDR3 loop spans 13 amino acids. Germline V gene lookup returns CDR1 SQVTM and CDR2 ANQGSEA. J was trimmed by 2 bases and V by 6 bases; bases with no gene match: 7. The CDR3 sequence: CSVAGTVTYEQYF. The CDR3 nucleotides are TGCAGCGTGGCCGGGACAGTGACCTACGAGCAGTACTTC.

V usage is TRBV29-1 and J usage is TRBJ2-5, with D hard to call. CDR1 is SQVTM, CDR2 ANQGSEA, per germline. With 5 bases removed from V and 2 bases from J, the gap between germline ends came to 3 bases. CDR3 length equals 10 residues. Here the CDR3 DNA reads TGCAGCGTTACACAAGAGACCCAGTACTTC. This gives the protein CSVTQETQYF.

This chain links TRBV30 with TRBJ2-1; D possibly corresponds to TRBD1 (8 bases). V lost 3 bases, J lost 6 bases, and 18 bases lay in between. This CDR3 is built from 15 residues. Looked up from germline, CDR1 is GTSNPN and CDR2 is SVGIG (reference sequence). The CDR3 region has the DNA TGTGCCTGGAGCCCTCCGGACAGGGAGGGCAATGAGCAGTTCTTC. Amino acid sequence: CAWSPPDREGNEQFF.

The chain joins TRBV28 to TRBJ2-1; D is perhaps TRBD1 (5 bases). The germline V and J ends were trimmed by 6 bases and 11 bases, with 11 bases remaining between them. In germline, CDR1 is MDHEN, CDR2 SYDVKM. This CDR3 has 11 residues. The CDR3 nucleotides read TGTGCCAGCAGCCCGACAGTAAAGCAGTTCTTC. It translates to CASSPTVKQFF.

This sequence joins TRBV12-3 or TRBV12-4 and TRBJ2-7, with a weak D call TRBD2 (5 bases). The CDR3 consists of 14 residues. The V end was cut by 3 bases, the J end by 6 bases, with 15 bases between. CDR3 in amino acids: CASSFGLAPVEQYF. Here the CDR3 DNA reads TGTGCCAGCAGTTTCGGACTGGCTCCTGTCGAGCAGTACTTC.

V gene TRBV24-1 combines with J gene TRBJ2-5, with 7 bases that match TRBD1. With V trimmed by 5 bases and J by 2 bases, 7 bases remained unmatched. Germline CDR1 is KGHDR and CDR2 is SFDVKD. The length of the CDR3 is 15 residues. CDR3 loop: CATSAGDRPQETQYF. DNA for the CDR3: TGTGCCACCAGTGCCGGGGACAGACCACAAGAGACCCAGTACTTC.

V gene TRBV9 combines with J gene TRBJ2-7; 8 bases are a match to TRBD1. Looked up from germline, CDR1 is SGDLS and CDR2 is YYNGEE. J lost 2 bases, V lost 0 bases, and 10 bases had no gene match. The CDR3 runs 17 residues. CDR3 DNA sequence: TGTGCCAGCAGCGTAGTGGAGGACAGGGATCCGACCTACGAGCAGTACGTC. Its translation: CASSVVEDRDPTYEQYV.

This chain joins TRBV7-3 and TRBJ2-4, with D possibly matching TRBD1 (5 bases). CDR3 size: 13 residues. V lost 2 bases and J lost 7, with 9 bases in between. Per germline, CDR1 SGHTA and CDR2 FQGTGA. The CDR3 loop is CASSLGHGNIQYF. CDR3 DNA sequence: TGTGCCAGCAGCTTAGGACACGGGAACATTCAGTACTTC.

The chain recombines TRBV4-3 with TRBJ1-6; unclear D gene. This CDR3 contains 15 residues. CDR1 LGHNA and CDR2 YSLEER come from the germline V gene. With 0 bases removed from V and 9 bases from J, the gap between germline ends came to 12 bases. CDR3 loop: CASSQDLRAGSPLHF. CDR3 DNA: TGCGCCAGCAGCCAAGATCTTAGGGCCGGTTCACCCCTCCACTTT.